This T cell receptor beta chain appears in the sequencing data of a study of molecular identifiers for immune sequencing clone quantification. Turning to the study itself: In replicates, RNA taken from roughly 20,000 or 100,000 naive CD8 cells was divided five ways, and four portions underwent sequencing. Whole-study results and caveats: In CMV-specific effectors, clones above 20 copies held over 98% of molecules; naive, under 1%.

This clonotype came up many times. Its target is not known. Listed TCR primers, together with previously described methods, were used for the bulk TCR libraries. TCRdb re-called the PCR reads with MiXCR, one entry per CDR3 protein. The repertoire includes 300,000 to 400,000 distinct CDR3 sequences, about a fifth of them detected once, and 0.75% to 0.85% sits in the top ten. The CDR3 contains 16 residues. Deletions cut 3 bases from V and 4 bases from J, with 16 bases between. What was sequenced was naive CD8+ T cells from blood, with Jurkat cell RNA spiked in. The subset denotes: FACS-sorted CD8+CD4-CCR7+CD45RA+ naive T cells. The chain recombines TRBV12-3 or TRBV12-4 with TRBJ2-4; possibly TRBD1 for D (6 bases). This TCR derives from a human donor in good health. Some libraries in this study had Jurkat cell RNA spiked in. The CDR3 loop is CASSLASGVLKNIQYF. Here the CDR3 DNA reads TGTGCCAGCAGTTTGGCGTCAGGGGTTTTAAAAAACATTCAGTACTTC.